This T cell receptor (beta chain) comes out of a study of post-analysis software for immune sequencing data. Study as a whole: There were relapsing-remitting, secondary progressive and progressive-relapsing multiple sclerosis among the disease courses included.

This clonotype occurred once. Its matching antigen is unknown. Regarding the study as a whole: Clustering by F measure revealed strong co-clustering among samples prepared together in one batch. Normalized Chao1 diversity was significantly reduced in patients versus controls.

Libraries were made from TCR beta cDNA, and they carried unique molecular identifiers. A single record per CDR3 protein comes from TCRdb applying MiXCR to the PCR reads. There are 350,000 to 450,000 distinct CDR3 sequences in the sample; approximately 37% occur only once, and about 8% lies in the top ten. The receptor comes from a girl between 2 and 10 years old with multiple sclerosis. Sequenced input: blood.

The CDR3 DNA follows: TGTGCCAGCAGCCCCTCACTCGAAGGGGCAGATACGCAGTATTTT. It codes for CASSPSLEGADTQYF. The V gene is TRBV7-3, the J gene TRBJ2-3; D may be TRBD1 (5 bases). V lost 5 bases, J lost 4 bases, and 16 bases lay in between. The germline CDR1 and CDR2 sequences are SGHTA and FQGTGA. CDR3 length equals 15 residues. The full variable domain, in which reference TRBV7-3 and TRBJ2-3 provide the parts outside the CDR3, is GAGVSQTPSNKVTEKGKYVELRCDPISGHTALYWYRQSLGQGPEFLIYFQGTGAADDSGLPNDRFFAVRPEGSVSTLKIQRTERGDSAVYLCASSPSLEGADTQYFGPGTRLTVL.